One and the same sample provided the 19 T cell receptor beta chains below, sequenced in a study of metastatic and nonmetastatic thyroid tumors. TCRdb reanalyzed the PCR reads with MiXCR. In the table there are more than 30,000 clones, about 21% of which are singletons. Patients were all untreated before their thyroid surgery. Sequenced input: blood. These receptors all stem from a female donor with papillary thyroid cancer or a benign thyroid nodule (not recorded which). Some clones in this sample may be carry-over from other donors' samples.

This clone is labeled as medium-sized. The CDR3 sequence is CAIRAGGDHSYEQYF. CDR3 DNA: TGTGCCATCAGGGCGGGGGGGGACCACTCCTACGAGCAGTACTTC. The chain links TRBV10-3 to TRBJ2-7; TRBD2 matches 9 bases. Germline values: CDR1 ENHRY, CDR2 SYGVKD. CDR3 size: 15 residues. V gave up 6 bases and J gave up 0 bases; unmatched junction bases: 6.

This clone was observed at least ten times. The chain recombines TRBV18 with TRBJ2-5, with D possibly being TRBD1 (7 bases). The CDR3 loop spans 14 amino acids. V gave up 2 bases and J gave up 5 bases, with 12 bases separating them. CDR1 is KGHSH and CDR2 is LQKENI in the germline V gene. CDR3 nucleotide sequence: TGTGCCAGCTCACCATGGGACAGCGGGGAGACCCAGTACTTC. This gives the protein CASSPWDSGETQYF.

The chain recombines TRBV4-2 with TRBJ1-5; TRBD1 aligns across 7 bases. Germline CDR1 LGHNA, CDR2 YNFKEQ. With V trimmed by 0 bases and J by 2 bases, 4 bases remained unmatched. The CDR3 spans 16 residues. The CDR3 DNA reads TGTGCCAGCAGCCAAGACCTCACAGGGGGCAATCAGCCCCAGCATTTT. Protein: CASSQDLTGGNQPQHF.

This clone showed up many times. V usage is TRBV20-1 and J usage is TRBJ2-7, with D possibly matching TRBD2 (7 bases). Germline V gives CDR1 DFQATT, CDR2 SNEGSKA (reference sequence). The CDR3 sequence is 16 residues long. The germline V and J ends were trimmed by 2 bases and 2 bases, with 19 bases remaining between them. The CDR3 here is CSARRFPGGSAYEQYF. The CDR3 nucleotides are TGCAGTGCTAGACGATTCCCGGGGGGCTCCGCCTACGAGCAGTACTTC.

The V call is TRBV12-3 or TRBV12-4, the J call TRBJ1-1, with D unresolved. This CDR3 comprises 14 residues. V was clipped by 7 bases and J by 4 bases, with 16 bases between them. CDR3 region: CASNPSLGSTEAFF. CDR3 coding DNA: TGTGCCAGCAATCCGAGTCTAGGGAGCACTGAAGCTTTCTTT.

A remark on this clone: An end of the junction differs from the germline gene, which may be a read error. The J gene is TRBJ1-5, the V gene TRBV6-5; D not certain. Germline CDR1 and CDR2: MNHEY and SVGAGI. CDR3 size: 13 residues. The CDR3 loop is CVSSYPRDQPQHF. As DNA, the CDR3 is TGTGTCAGCAGTTACCCAAGGGATCAGCCCCAGCATTTT.

Points on this clone: A much larger clonotype is one base distant, so this may be a read error. The DNA for the CDR3 is TGTGCCAACAGAGGGGAGACGGCAACTAATGAAAAACTGTTTTTT. Its translation is CANRGETATNEKLFF. V gene TRBV2 combines with J gene TRBJ1-4, with a weak D call TRBD1 (5 bases). Trimming took off 10 bases at V and 0 bases at J, with 15 bases between the two ends. Germline CDR1 reads SNHLY; CDR2 reads FYNNEI. The CDR3 totals 15 residues. The variable domain in full, with the rest retrieved from reference TRBV2 and TRBJ1-4, is EPEVTQTPSHQVTQMGQEVILRCVPISNHLYFYWYRQILGQKVEFLVSFYNNEISEKSEIFDDQFSVERPDGSNFTLKIRSTKLEDSAMYFCANRGETATNEKLFFGSGTQLSVL.

This clone was recorded many times. V is TRBV6-2 or TRBV6-3 and J is TRBJ2-3; D is uncertain. Germline values: CDR1 MNHEY, CDR2 SVGEGT. V was pared by 7 bases and J by 2 bases, with 13 bases between. The CDR3 has 14 residues. CDR3 residues: CASTSSMYTDTQYF. DNA of the CDR3: TGTGCCAGCACATCCTCGATGTACACAGATACGCAGTATTTT.

This clone was picked up a small number of times. The chain carries TRBV27 and TRBJ2-7, with D possibly being TRBD2 (6 bases). The V end lost 4 bases, the J end lost 2 bases, and 18 bases lay between the germline ends. The germline CDR1 and CDR2 sequences are MNHEY and SMNVEV (reference sequence). CDR3 length: 16 amino acids. The CDR3 sequence is CASSSQMEGNPYEQYF. The CDR3 nucleotides read TGTGCCAGCAGTTCTCAGATGGAGGGAAACCCCTACGAGCAGTACTTC.

The rearrangement uses TRBV7-3 and TRBJ1-6; D unresolved. This CDR3 is built from 15 residues. V was trimmed by 3 bases and J by 7 bases, leaving 13 bases between them. Germline V gene lookup returns CDR1 SGHTA and CDR2 FQGTGA. The CDR3: CASSLSRAGNSPLHF. DNA of the CDR3: TGTGCCAGCAGCTTGTCGAGGGCGGGGAATTCACCCCTCCACTTT.

This clone was seen a handful of times. The rearrangement links TRBV6-1 to TRBJ1-2; 7 bases line up with TRBD1. Germline V gives CDR1 MNHNS, CDR2 SASEGT. V lost 2 bases and J lost 8; bases outside the gene matches: 5. The CDR3 spans 13 residues. The CDR3, as DNA: TGTGCCAGCAGTGAATACAGGGGATCCGGCTACACCTTC. Amino acid sequence: CASSEYRGSGYTF.

This clone was picked up many times. This chain links TRBV5-6 with TRBJ1-2; 7 bases fit TRBD1. Germline trimming cut 4 bases from V and 5 bases from J; bases unmatched to any gene: 2. Germline CDR1 is SGHDT and CDR2 is YYEEEE. The CDR3 covers 12 residues. CDR3 coding DNA: TGTGCCAGCAGCCAGGGGGATTATGGCTACACCTTC. Translated, it gives CASSQGDYGYTF. The whole variable domain, filled in from reference TRBV5-6 and TRBJ1-2, reads DAGVTQSPTHLIKTRGQQVTLRCSPKSGHDTVSWYQQALGQGPQFIFQYYEEEERQRGNFPDRFSGHQFPNYSSELNVNALLLGDSALYLCASSQGDYGYTFGSGTRLTVV.

The table lists this clone with many counts. V is TRBV7-2 and J is TRBJ2-3; no definite D call. The germline V gene has CDR1 SGHTA and CDR2 FQGNSA. The CDR3 extends over 15 amino acids. V was cut by 1 base and J by 5 bases, with 13 bases left in between. The CDR3 DNA reads TGTGCCAGCAGCTTAGAATATTTGTCGAGAGATACGCAGTATTTT. Protein sequence: CASSLEYLSRDTQYF.

Ten or more counts support this clone. The CDR3 spells CASSRAPGGETEAFF. As DNA, the CDR3 is TGTGCCAGCAGCCGGGCACCGGGAGGGGAAACTGAAGCTTTCTTT. The rearrangement joins TRBV7-3 to TRBJ1-1, with D possibly matching TRBD1 (5 bases). From germline, CDR1 is SGHTA and CDR2 FQGTGA. This CDR3 contains 15 residues. Trimming pared 5 bases from V and 5 bases from J, leaving 18 bases between.

This clone has a count of ten or more. The V gene is TRBV12-3 or TRBV12-4, the J gene TRBJ2-7, with a tentative D call TRBD1 (6 bases). The CDR3 spans 14 residues. Trimming cost V 3 bases and J 6 bases, with 15 bases left between them. Here the CDR3 DNA reads TGTGCCAGCAGTTTGAACAGGGCTCAAAGCGAGCAGTACTTC. As protein: CASSLNRAQSEQYF.

DNA for the CDR3: TGTGCCAGCAGTTTTAGGGGGCTAGGAGAGACCCAGTACTTC. Protein: CASSFRGLGETQYF. The chain has TRBV28 and TRBJ2-5, with 7 bases fitting TRBD1. This CDR3 spans 14 amino acids. CDR1 is MDHEN, CDR2 SYDVKM, per germline. Losses at the gene ends were 3 bases for V and 4 bases for J; bases not matched to a gene: 5.

This chain uses TRBV4-1 with TRBJ1-5, with D maybe TRBD1 (6 bases). Germline values: CDR1 MGHRA, CDR2 YSYEKL. The CDR3 length is 14 residues. V was cut by 3 bases and J by 5 bases, with 11 bases left in between. The CDR3 spells CASSQVGGDQPQHF. CDR3 DNA sequence: TGCGCCAGCAGCCAGGTAGGGGGGGATCAGCCCCAGCATTTT.

This sequence joins TRBV4-3 and TRBJ1-5, with D possibly TRBD1 on 6 matching bases. This CDR3 has 16 residues. Trimming removed 0 bases from V and 1 base from J, with 10 bases in between. Germline CDR1 reads LGHNA; CDR2 reads YSLEER. The DNA for the CDR3 is TGCGCCAGCAGCCAAGATCTGGGGGCGAGCAATCAGCCCCAGCATTTT. This translates into CASSQDLGASNQPQHF.

At least ten counts were recorded for this clone. V and J are TRBV7-3 and TRBJ2-3; D may be TRBD2 (5 bases). CDR3 size: 15 residues. Trimming shortened V by 4 bases and J by 2 bases, and 13 bases separated the two germline ends. Germline values: CDR1 SGHTA, CDR2 FQGTGA. The CDR3 DNA reads as TGTGCCAGCAGCTCCCGGGGAGATTCCACAGATACGCAGTATTTT. Its translation: CASSSRGDSTDTQYF. The variable domain in full, completed from reference TRBV7-3 and TRBJ2-3, reads GAGVSQTPSNKVTEKGKYVELRCDPISGHTALYWYRQSLGQGPEFLIYFQGTGAADDSGLPNDRFFAVRPEGSVSTLKIQRTERGDSAVYLCASSSRGDSTDTQYFGPGTRLTVL.